This entry is about one T cell receptor (beta chain). No antigen is known for it. Use of 60 Vbeta and 13 Jbeta primers characterized the PCR. Using immunoSEQ multiplex PCR, the repertoire was profiled, and TCRdb retains in-frame clones only, with some absent. The sample contains approximately 210,000 clones, approximately 79% of which appear only once. The sample originates from a study of cytomegalovirus exposure and HLA in healthy donors. The study sampled nominally healthy donors, though unrecorded immune exposures were likely. Study-level findings and limits: The productive fraction for most TCR beta V segments was about 87% or about 30% in an earlier analysis.

The sequenced material came from PBMCs. The receptor was derived from a male donor in good health and CMV-seronegative.

The CDR3 DNA reads TGTGCCAGCATCGGCCGGCGACAGACAACTAATGAAAAACTGTTTTTT. Translated, it gives CASIGRRQTTNEKLFF. V gene TRBV28 combines with J gene TRBJ1-4, with D perhaps TRBD1 (5 bases). In germline, CDR1 is MDHEN, CDR2 SYDVKM. The CDR3 has 16 residues. V dropped 7 bases and J dropped 0 bases, with 15 bases sitting between them.